In its sample, the clone carrying this T cell receptor beta chain was seen a few times. During its preparation, the TCRbeta library received unique molecular identifiers. TCRdb re-analysed the PCR reads in MiXCR, keeping a single row per CDR3 protein. The sample lists about 300,000 distinct CDR3 sequences, about 9.4% occurring once. The data were obtained in a study of T-cell reconstitution after alpha-beta-depleted transplantation in children. With V trimmed by 6 bases and J by 6 bases, 9 bases remained unmatched. The CDR3 length is 15 residues. The sequencing here drew on PBMCs, taken before TCRalphabeta/CD19-depleted stem cell transplant. The receptor comes from a boy less than two years old with acute myeloid leukemia, due to receive a stem cell transplant. The V call is TRBV12-3 or TRBV12-4, the J call TRBJ2-5; 11 nucleotides line up with TRBD1. The CDR3 bases are TGTGCCAGCAGCTACCTGGGACAGGGGGAGAAGACCCAGTACTTC. Its protein is CASSYLGQGEKTQYF.